The T cell receptor beta chain under discussion was sequenced for a study of CD8+CD57+ T cells in acquired aplastic anemia. Findings and caveats of the study: The study found no significant CD8+ Simpson's diversity difference between patients and controls.

Individuals selected for sequencing had exhibited CD8+CD57+ cell expansion on flow cytometry. Every patient had severe acquired aplastic anemia. CDR3 and TCR beta VDJ profiling relied on a genomic DNA template. TCRdb reprocessed the reads via MiXCR and lists one record per CDR3 protein. The data hold about 180,000 distinct CDR3 sequences, with about three fifths observed a single time. Worth noting for this clonotype: No antigen is known for it.

The sequencing sample was made of sorted CD4+, CD8+, or CD8+CD57+ T cells (not recorded which) from PBMCs. The source is a human donor with aplastic anemia.

CDR3 amino acids: CASSLVTSGGARSQYF. As DNA, the CDR3 is TGTGCCAGCAGCTTAGTTACTAGCGGGGGGGCAAGGTCCCAGTACTTC. The chain has TRBV7-9 and TRBJ2-5, with 13 bases fitting TRBD2. Looked up from germline, CDR1 is SEHNR and CDR2 is FQNEAQ (reference sequence). This CDR3 spans 16 amino acids. Losses at the gene ends were 1 base for V and 9 bases for J; bases not matched to a gene: 8.